Sequencing of this T cell receptor beta chain was carried out in a study of Ad26.COV2.S vaccination and SARS-CoV-2 variants. Study-level points and caveats: Non-spike TCR breadth did not differ much between vaccine and placebo recipients. In vaccinated individuals, spike-specific CD8+ and CD4+ T cell responses reportedly displayed substantial breadth. The study found higher spike-specific TCR breadth in vaccine than placebo recipients. Measurements of TCR breadth and depth may have given underestimates of the total T cell responses.

With 4 bases removed from V and 4 bases from J, the gap between germline ends came to 14 bases. Germline values: CDR1 SNHLY, CDR2 FYNNEI. The CDR3 runs to 15 residues. The method was immunoSEQ multiplex PCR; TCRdb's version includes in-frame clones alone and lacks a portion of them. There are about 94,000 clones in the sample; 82% occur only once, and more than 15% lies in the top ten. A word on this clone: Its matching antigen is unknown.

The specimen was peripheral blood, collected after recovery from COVID-19. The TCR originated in a human donor who had recovered from COVID-19. The gene calls are TRBV2 and TRBJ2-1, with a weak D call TRBD2 (6 bases). This CDR3 is CASSGWGVSYNEQFF. The CDR3 nucleotides are TGTGCCAGCAGTGGTTGGGGGGTTAGTTACAATGAGCAGTTCTTC.